The clone carrying this T cell receptor (beta chain) has a handful of counts. Its antigen is undetermined. The data originate from a study of T cell responses to AZD1222 COVID-19 vaccine. The wider study: Pooling covered second doses at about 4 or about 12 weeks.

Assay: immunoSEQ multiplex PCR; the TCRdb copy retains only in-frame clones and omits some. The sample holds some 150,000 clones, roughly 90% seen once. Trimming stripped 0 bases from V and 3 bases from J, with 5 bases between. The CDR3 spans 13 residues. The V gene's germline CDR1 is SGHNT and CDR2 YENEEA. Whole-study results and caveats: The study found vaccine-associated CD4 TCRs spanning spike, dominant at 160-218 and 743-854. Epitopes outside B.1.351 and B.1.1.7 mutated regions reportedly drew nearly half of spike TCRs.

The chain couples TRBV11-3 to TRBJ1-1; no clear D gene. This TCR was sampled from an adult in good health. Source: peripheral blood, taken on day 0 of AZD1222 vaccination. The CDR3 DNA follows: TGTGCCAGCAGCTTAGAGGTGGACACTGAAGCTTTCTTT. Translating it yields CASSLEVDTEAFF.